Below, 28 T cell receptor beta chains from the same sample are listed, as sequenced in a study of T-cell reconstitution after alpha-beta-depleted transplantation in children. Preparation of the TCRbeta library involved a method that used unique molecular identifiers. TCRdb reanalysed the PCR reads using MiXCR and keeps one entry per CDR3 protein. The data contain 200,000 to 300,000 distinct CDR3 sequences, 12% of them singletons. Sequenced here: PBMCs from the stem cell graft donor, sampled from the stem cell graft. These TCRs come from a human donor who donated a stem cell graft to a child with acute lymphoblastic leukemia.

The rearrangement joins TRBV5-6 to TRBJ2-2; the D gene is possibly TRBD2 (7 bases). The germline V gene has CDR1 SGHDT and CDR2 YYEEEE. V was pared by 0 bases and J by 4 bases, with 13 bases between. The CDR3 loop spans 16 amino acids. The DNA for the CDR3 is TGTGCCAGCAGCTTGGGCGGGGGCAGGGCCACCGGGGAGCTGTTTTTT. Translating it yields CASSLGGGRATGELFF.

The chain combines TRBV20-1 with TRBJ2-7, with 7 bases matching TRBD2. Germline V CDR1 and CDR2: DFQATT, SNEGSKA (reference sequence). The CDR3 totals 15 residues. V dropped 3 bases and J dropped 2; count of bases not matched to a gene: 10. The CDR3 DNA reads as TGCAGTGCTAGCCCCGGAGCGGGGAAGACCTACGAGCAGTACTTC. Translated: CSASPGAGKTYEQYF.

This clonotype was seen more than once but under ten times. The rearrangement uses TRBV29-1 and TRBJ2-7, with a weak D call TRBD1 (5 bases). Germline CDR1 and CDR2: SQVTM and ANQGSEA. V was clipped by 5 bases and J by 5 bases, with 13 bases between them. The CDR3 sequence is 12 residues long. The CDR3, as DNA: TGCAGCGTTCCCGGGTCAGGGCACGAGCAGTACTTC. It encodes CSVPGSGHEQYF.

This clonotype appeared many times. The rearrangement uses TRBV5-5 and TRBJ1-4, with no clear D. The ends were cut back, 4 bases at V and 2 bases at J, with 12 bases in the middle. The CDR3 runs to 15 residues. The germline V gene has CDR1 SGHKS and CDR2 YYEKEE (reference sequence). CDR3 nucleotide sequence: TGTGCCAGCAGCCAACGGATGGGGACTAATGAAAAACTGTTTTTT. Its protein is CASSQRMGTNEKLFF.

This clonotype has a count of ten or more. This chain connects TRBV28 to TRBJ2-3; possible D gene TRBD2, 5 bases. V was pared by 3 bases and J by 8 bases, with 9 bases between. Germline V gene sequence: CDR1 MDHEN, CDR2 SYDVKM. This CDR3 contains 12 residues. The DNA of the CDR3 is TGTGCCAGCAGTTTTTACCGGGGTACGCAGTATTTT. Protein: CASSFYRGTQYF.

This clonotype appeared many times. V usage is TRBV20-1 and J usage is TRBJ2-7; no clear D gene. The CDR3 has 12 amino acids. The V end was cut by 4 bases, the J end by 1 base, with 8 bases between. Germline V lookup: CDR1 DFQATT, CDR2 SNEGSKA (reference sequence). This CDR3 is CSANGPSYEQYF. The CDR3 DNA follows: TGCAGTGCTAACGGACCGTCCTACGAGCAGTACTTC.

This clonotype was detected ten times or more. This chain connects TRBV30 to TRBJ2-7; TRBD2 aligns across 7 bases. CDR1 is GTSNPN and CDR2 is SVGIG in the germline V gene (reference sequence). The V segment lost 1 base and the J segment 2 bases; nucleotides outside the gene matches: 5. CDR3 size: 14 residues. The CDR3 DNA is TGTGCCTGGAGTGGGCGGGAGTCAGCCTACGAGCAGTACTTC. This encodes CAWSGRESAYEQYF.

The table lists this clonotype with many counts. The chain is built from TRBV7-2 and TRBJ2-3; weak D call: TRBD1 (6 bases). The CDR3 spans 17 residues. The germline V gene has CDR1 SGHTA and CDR2 FQGNSA. Deletions cut 5 bases from V and 0 bases from J, with 18 bases between. The CDR3 region has the DNA TGTGCCAGCAGCAATATGGGGGCAGGACTGAGCACAGATACGCAGTATTTT. Protein: CASSNMGAGLSTDTQYF.

This clonotype was observed once. This rearrangement joins TRBV28 to TRBJ2-7; 9 bases are shared with TRBD2. The CDR3 has 15 amino acids. V lost 6 bases and J lost 6; bases outside the gene matches: 12. Germline values: CDR1 MDHEN, CDR2 SYDVKM. The CDR3 nucleotides are TGTGCCAGCAGAAGGAAAAGCGGGAGGTCTCGCGAGCAGTACTTC. Translation gives CASRRKSGRSREQYF.

Regarding this clonotype: A much larger clone lies one base from this, so it may be a read error. This chain joins TRBV29-1 and TRBJ1-1; D gene uncertain. Trimming took 7 bases from V and 3 from J, leaving 12 bases between them. The V gene's germline CDR1 is SQVTM and CDR2 ANQGSEA. This CDR3 is 12 amino acids long. CDR3 amino acids: CSAQRVYTEAFF. CDR3 sequence (DNA): TGCAGCGCCCAGAGGGTATACACTGAAGCTTTCTTT.

This chain connects TRBV7-2 to TRBJ2-3, with 13 positions matching TRBD2. With V trimmed by 4 bases and J by 4 bases, 2 bases remained unmatched. The CDR3 totals 15 residues. Germline lookup yields CDR1 SGHTA and CDR2 FQGNSA. This chain's CDR3 is CASSSTSGGADTQYF. The CDR3 bases are TGTGCCAGCAGCTCTACTAGCGGGGGGGCAGATACGCAGTATTTT.

In this sample, this clonotype turned up many times. The chain is built from TRBV10-3 and TRBJ2-7, with 7 bases fitting TRBD2. Unmatched junction bases numbered 6, after V lost 4 bases and J lost 3 bases. The CDR3 totals 14 residues. Germline CDR1 is ENHRY and CDR2 is SYGVKD. The CDR3 sequence: CAISVSGGVYEQYF. The CDR3 DNA follows: TGTGCCATCAGTGTGTCTGGGGGGGTCTACGAGCAGTACTTC.

This clonotype was found many times. The J gene is TRBJ2-1, the V gene TRBV27; the D gene could be TRBD1 or TRBD2 (5 bases each). The V and J ends lost 4 bases and 6 bases respectively, with 16 bases between them. The CDR3 has 15 amino acids. Germline CDR1 MNHEY, CDR2 SMNVEV (reference sequence). CDR3: CASSSGPPFSNEQFF. The CDR3 bases are TGTGCCAGCAGTTCGGGACCGCCCTTTAGCAATGAGCAGTTCTTC.

The sample holds many counts of this clonotype. The rearrangement uses TRBV9 and TRBJ1-5, with 11 bases identical to TRBD1. CDR1 and CDR2 (germline): SGDLS, YYNGEE. This CDR3 comprises 15 residues. J lost 8 bases, V lost 3 bases, and 7 bases had no gene match. CDR3 sequence: CASSDGTGGGKPQHF. The CDR3 bases are TGTGCCAGCAGCGACGGGACAGGGGGTGGGAAGCCCCAGCATTTT.

This clonotype was recorded many times. This rearrangement joins TRBV9 to TRBJ2-1; D is perhaps TRBD2 (7 bases). The CDR3 covers 12 residues. V gave up 7 bases and J gave up 4 bases, with 9 bases separating them. Germline values: CDR1 SGDLS, CDR2 YYNGEE. The CDR3 loop reads CASGRGYNEQFF. Here the CDR3 DNA reads TGTGCCAGCGGGAGGGGGTACAATGAGCAGTTCTTC.

This clonotype was observed a few times. This chain uses TRBV7-2 with TRBJ2-3; TRBD2 might be the D (5 bases). This CDR3 contains 13 residues. Per germline, CDR1 SGHTA and CDR2 FQGNSA. V was shortened by 5 bases and J by 6 bases, with 12 bases between the two germline ends. CDR3 nucleotides: TGTGCCAGCAGCCCCAGCCGGAGGGATACGCAGTATTTT. Its protein is CASSPSRRDTQYF.

This clonotype was picked up many times. The chain combines TRBV12-3 or TRBV12-4 with TRBJ2-2; TRBD1 is a possible D gene (6 bases). The CDR3 is 15 amino acids. Trimming took off 4 bases at V and 4 bases at J, with 13 bases between the two ends. This CDR3 is CASSSGGAGTGELFF. The CDR3 DNA follows: TGTGCCAGCAGTTCTGGGGGCGCGGGCACCGGGGAGCTGTTTTTT.

The chain combines TRBV6-2 or TRBV6-3 with TRBJ2-7, with 8 bases that match TRBD1. The germline V gene encodes CDR1 MNHEY and CDR2 SVGEGT. CDR3 length equals 15 residues. Germline trimming cut 2 bases from V and 3 bases from J; bases unmatched to any gene: 6. The DNA for the CDR3 is TGTGCCAGCAGTTACAATCGAGACAGGGGCTACGAGCAGTACTTC. Protein: CASSYNRDRGYEQYF.

Ten or more counts support this clonotype. The J gene is TRBJ1-1, the V gene TRBV4-3; D might be TRBD1 (6 bases). Between the trimmed V and J ends, which lost 0 bases and 1 base, there was a span of 24 bases. Germline CDR1 LGHNA, CDR2 YSLEER. CDR3 size: 20 residues. Here the CDR3 DNA reads TGCGCCAGCAGCCAAGACCCCAGGTGGGGGGGCGCCTCCCCGAACACTGAAGCTTTCTTT. This gives the protein CASSQDPRWGGASPNTEAFF.

This clonotype was detected many times. V gene TRBV6-2 or TRBV6-3 combines with J gene TRBJ2-1; 11 bases are shared with TRBD2. This CDR3 contains 19 residues. Germline V gene sequence: CDR1 MNHEY, CDR2 SVGEGT. V shed 6 bases and J 0 bases; nucleotides not matched to a gene: 13. The CDR3 loop is CASSRRLAGSPASYNEQFF. Here the CDR3 DNA reads TGTGCCAGCAGCCGTCGACTAGCGGGATCCCCCGCCTCCTACAATGAGCAGTTCTTC.

Many counts were recorded for this clonotype. The V call is TRBV7-8, the J call TRBJ2-1; TRBD1 matches 8 bases. Germline CDR1 reads SGHVS; CDR2 reads FQNEAQ. CDR3 length: 13 residues. V was clipped by 5 bases and J by 9 bases; unmatched bases: 6. CDR3 loop: CASSVGQGTEQFF. For the CDR3, the DNA is TGTGCCAGCAGCGTCGGACAGGGCACTGAGCAGTTCTTC.

Ten or more counts support this clonotype. One end of the junction varies from germline; a read error may be responsible. CDR3 protein: CASSQEGRDTQYF. The CDR3 coding sequence is TGTGCCAGCAGCCAAGAAGGCAGAGATACGCAGTATTTT. The chain employs TRBV4-3 and TRBJ2-3; D is unclear. Germline V gene data show CDR1 as LGHNA and CDR2 as YSLEER. The CDR3 runs to 13 residues.

This clonotype has ten or more counts. The chain recombines TRBV6-2 or TRBV6-3 with TRBJ2-2; D gene unclear. The CDR3 consists of 13 residues. Germline CDR1 is MNHEY and CDR2 is SVGEGT. Trimming took off 8 bases at V and 6 bases at J, with 13 bases between the two ends. Here the CDR3 reads CASRRAGAGELFF. CDR3 DNA sequence: TGTGCCAGCCGTAGGGCAGGCGCCGGGGAGCTGTTTTTT.

This clonotype was seen many times. The V and J genes are TRBV6-1 and TRBJ2-1; TRBD1 agrees at 11 bases. The CDR3 is 15 residues long. Germline V CDR1 and CDR2: MNHNS, SASEGT. V shed 6 bases, J shed 12 bases, and the junction held 13 bases outside the gene matches. Here the CDR3 DNA reads TGTGCCAGCAGCCCAGGGACAGGGGGGCCCTTAGGGCAGTTCTTC. This sequence encodes CASSPGTGGPLGQFF.

The chain combines TRBV12-3 or TRBV12-4 with TRBJ1-5; TRBD1 matches 8 bases. The V and J ends lost 5 bases and 4 bases, in that order; junction bases with no gene match: 13. This CDR3 contains 17 residues. CDR3 DNA sequence: TGTGCCAGCAGTCACATATTTGACAGGGGAAAGAATCAGCCCCAGCATTTT. This gives the protein CASSHIFDRGKNQPQHF.

This clonotype was seen at least ten times. The chain employs TRBV5-1 and TRBJ2-2; D possibly corresponds to TRBD1 (6 bases). V shed 3 bases and J shed 3 bases, with 12 bases lying between them. Germline CDR1 is SGHRS and CDR2 is YFSETQ. CDR3 length: 15 residues. The CDR3 here is CASSSQGVDTGELFF. The CDR3 coding sequence is TGCGCCAGCAGCTCACAGGGAGTTGACACCGGGGAGCTGTTTTTT.

V gene TRBV27 combines with J gene TRBJ1-1; possibly TRBD1 for D (5 bases). CDR1 MNHEY and CDR2 SMNVEV come from the germline V gene (reference sequence). V was pared by 6 bases and J by 5 bases, with 16 bases between. This CDR3 has 14 amino acids. CDR3 in amino acids: CASSPLGRETEAFF. In DNA, the CDR3 is TGTGCCAGCAGCCCCTTGGGACGCGAAACTGAAGCTTTCTTT.

This clonotype was seen ten or more times. The chain recombines TRBV5-1 with TRBJ1-6, with 10 bases lining up with TRBD1. Germline V lookup: CDR1 SGHRS, CDR2 YFSETQ. The CDR3 contains 16 residues. V was clipped by 3 bases and J by 8 bases; unmatched bases: 8. The CDR3 here is CASSSFAGTGDSPLHF. The CDR3 DNA reads TGCGCCAGCAGCTCCTTCGCCGGGACAGGGGATTCACCCCTCCACTTT. Looking up the rest from reference TRBV5-1 and TRBJ1-6 gives the full variable domain: KAGVTQTPRYLIKTRGQQVTLSCSPISGHRSVSWYQQTPGQGLQFLFEYFSETQRNKGNFPGRFSGRQFSNSRSEMNVSTLELGDSALYLCASSSFAGTGDSPLHFGNGTRLTVT.